What follows are 21 T cell receptor beta chains derived from one specimen sequenced in a study of spatial heterogeneity in lung cancer. As for time point: sample taken at primary tumor resection. TCRdb reprocessed the 5' RACE reads via MiXCR and lists one record per CDR3 protein. The top ten clones hold about an eighth of a sample with over 9,000 distinct CDR3 sequences, 4% to 6% of them seen once. For these receptors, no antigen is known. Study-level points and caveats: Higher tumor mutation counts went along with higher counts of expanded intratumoral alpha and beta TCRs.

The material sequenced was lung tumor tissue, taken at surgery. These receptors all stem from a female donor with early-stage non-small cell lung cancer.

This clonotype came up many times. The chain is built from TRBV5-1 and TRBJ2-5; no reliable D call. The CDR3 extends over 16 amino acids. V was clipped by 3 bases and J by 1 base, with 16 bases between them. Germline V gives CDR1 SGHRS, CDR2 YFSETQ. The CDR3: CASSSLIGPLQETQYF. The DNA of the CDR3 is TGCGCCAGCAGCTCCCTCATCGGACCCCTCCAAGAGACCCAGTACTTC. Full variable domain (missing parts from reference TRBV5-1 and TRBJ2-5): KAGVTQTPRYLIKTRGQQVTLSCSPISGHRSVSWYQQTPGQGLQFLFEYFSETQRNKGNFPGRFSGRQFSNSRSEMNVSTLELGDSALYLCASSSLIGPLQETQYFGPGTRLLVL.

This clonotype was seen at least ten times. This rearrangement joins TRBV5-5 to TRBJ1-4; no clear D. Looked up from germline, CDR1 is SGHKS and CDR2 is YYEKEE (reference sequence). CDR3 length: 14 residues. Between the trimmed V and J ends, which lost 5 bases and 0 bases, there was a span of 8 bases. For the CDR3, the DNA is TGTGCCAGCAGTACGGTAGCAACTAATGAAAAACTGTTTTTT. Its protein product is CASSTVATNEKLFF.

This clonotype showed up many times. The chain employs TRBV20-1 and TRBJ2-5, with 11 bases that match TRBD2. The junction had 8 bases not matched to a gene; V was cut back by 7 bases and J by 1 base. Germline CDR1 is DFQATT and CDR2 is SNEGSKA (reference sequence). The CDR3 extends over 15 amino acids. CDR3 sequence (DNA): TGCAGTGGAGGAAAACTAGCGGGGGCCCAAGAGACCCAGTACTTC. Translated, it gives CSGGKLAGAQETQYF.

This clonotype has a count of ten or more. V is TRBV4-1 and J is TRBJ2-1; TRBD1 aligns across 7 bases. V dropped 2 bases and J dropped 2; count of bases not matched to a gene: 3. Germline loops: CDR1 MGHRA, CDR2 YSYEKL. The CDR3 spans 15 residues. The chain's CDR3 is CASSQRQGTYNEQFF. The CDR3 nucleotides read TGCGCCAGCAGCCAACGACAGGGTACCTACAATGAGCAGTTCTTC.

This clonotype was detected many times. V usage is TRBV11-2 and J usage is TRBJ2-4, with TRBD2 as a possible D gene (6 bases). The V end lost 4 bases, the J end lost 4 bases, and 11 bases lay between the germline ends. The CDR3 runs to 14 residues. Germline V gives CDR1 SGHAT, CDR2 FQNNGV. CDR3 bases: TGTGCCAGCAGCTCCCCCCGGGAGAAAAACATTCAGTACTTC. This encodes CASSSPREKNIQYF.

At least ten counts were recorded for this clonotype. The chain employs TRBV28 and TRBJ2-5, with no clear D. Trimming removed 2 bases from V and 4 bases from J, with 29 bases in between. The CDR3 runs 20 residues. Per germline, CDR1 MDHEN and CDR2 SYDVKM. The CDR3 DNA follows: TGTGCCAGCAGTTTACGATTAGAAGAGTACGGGCCAACTGATAGAGAGACCCAGTACTTC. Its translation is CASSLRLEEYGPTDRETQYF.

This clonotype is labeled medium-sized. V is TRBV28 and J is TRBJ2-7; unclear D gene. Trimming removed 4 bases at V and 1 base at J, with 11 bases between. The CDR3 consists of 14 residues. The germline V gene has CDR1 MDHEN and CDR2 SYDVKM. CDR3 DNA sequence: TGTGCCAGCAGTTCCCCCTCCGGTTCCTACGAGCAGTACTTC. Its translation: CASSSPSGSYEQYF.

This clonotype was counted many times. This chain links TRBV5-1 with TRBJ1-1; no reliable D call. The CDR3 spans 11 residues. V dropped 5 bases and J dropped 3 bases, with 5 bases sitting between them. Germline values: CDR1 SGHRS, CDR2 YFSETQ. Here the CDR3 reads CASRSYTEAFF. CDR3 DNA sequence: TGCGCCAGCAGATCGTACACTGAAGCTTTCTTT. Combining the CDR3 with reference TRBV5-1 and TRBJ1-1 gives the whole variable domain KAGVTQTPRYLIKTRGQQVTLSCSPISGHRSVSWYQQTPGQGLQFLFEYFSETQRNKGNFPGRFSGRQFSNSRSEMNVSTLELGDSALYLCASRSYTEAFFGQGTRLTVV.

This clonotype showed up just a few times. This chain uses TRBV28 with TRBJ2-1, with a tentative D call TRBD2 (6 bases). V was cut by 6 bases and J by 9 bases, with 18 bases left in between. Germline values: CDR1 MDHEN, CDR2 SYDVKM. The CDR3 is made up of 14 amino acids. The CDR3 region has the DNA TGTGCCAGCAGCCCCTCGGAGGGCCGAAGTGAGCAGTTCTTC. It codes for CASSPSEGRSEQFF.

This clonotype was observed many times. The V call is TRBV5-1, the J call TRBJ2-3; 7 positions match TRBD2. The V and J ends lost 6 bases and 5 bases, in that order; junction bases with no gene match: 12. From germline, CDR1 is SGHRS and CDR2 YFSETQ. The CDR3 has 15 amino acids. CDR3 nucleotides: TGCGCCAGCAAACTCCCGGGACTAAGGGGAGATACGCAGTATTTT. Translated: CASKLPGLRGDTQYF. Full variable domain (outside the CDR3, taken from reference TRBV5-1 and TRBJ2-3): KAGVTQTPRYLIKTRGQQVTLSCSPISGHRSVSWYQQTPGQGLQFLFEYFSETQRNKGNFPGRFSGRQFSNSRSEMNVSTLELGDSALYLCASKLPGLRGDTQYFGPGTRLTVL.

This clonotype was picked up a small number of times. V is TRBV30 and J is TRBJ2-1; 7 bases align to TRBD2. The CDR3 length is 12 residues. With V trimmed by 7 bases and J by 8 bases, 8 bases remained unmatched. CDR1 and CDR2 (germline): GTSNPN, SVGIG (reference sequence). The CDR3 loop is CAYERGRDEQFF. DNA for the CDR3: TGTGCCTACGAGCGGGGCAGGGATGAGCAGTTCTTC.

The V gene is TRBV7-2, the J gene TRBJ2-1; tentative D call: TRBD2 (6 bases). The length of the CDR3 is 13 residues. Trimming took off 4 bases at V and 10 bases at J, with 14 bases between the two ends. CDR1 is SGHTA, CDR2 FQGNSA, per germline. CDR3 coding DNA: TGTGCCAGCAGCTGGGACGCCCGGGGGGAGCAGTTCTTC. Amino acids: CASSWDARGEQFF.

In its sample, this clonotype was seen many times. The J gene is TRBJ2-5, the V gene TRBV6-5; 9 bases are shared with TRBD2. V shed 1 base and J 3 bases; nucleotides not matched to a gene: 6. The germline gives CDR1 MNHEY, CDR2 SVGAGI. The CDR3 spans 16 residues. CDR3 amino acids: CASSYWLAGPKETQYF. CDR3 bases: TGTGCCAGCAGTTACTGGCTAGCGGGACCCAAAGAGACCCAGTACTTC.

The sample holds many counts of this clonotype. The chain couples TRBV20-1 to TRBJ1-1; possibly TRBD1 for D (6 bases). The V end lost 6 bases, the J end lost 8 bases, and 19 bases lay between the germline ends. The germline gives CDR1 DFQATT, CDR2 SNEGSKA (reference sequence). The CDR3 spans 13 residues. The CDR3 sequence: CSAVGGFREEAFF. The CDR3 nucleotides are TGCAGTGCCGTAGGGGGGTTTCGAGAAGAAGCTTTCTTT.

In its sample, this clonotype was seen many times. The chain combines TRBV27 with TRBJ1-4, with TRBD1 matching over 7 bases. This CDR3 contains 13 residues. With V trimmed by 2 bases and J by 10 bases, 4 bases remained unmatched. Germline CDR1 reads MNHEY; CDR2 reads SMNVEV (reference sequence). The CDR3 DNA is TGTGCCAGCAGTTTAGAGGGGGCGGGAAAACTGTTTTTT. This sequence encodes CASSLEGAGKLFF.

This clonotype was detected a few times. The CDR3 DNA sequence: TGTGCCAGCAGCCAAGGAGGGTCCACTGAAGCTTTCTTT. It codes for CASSQGGSTEAFF. This sequence joins TRBV9 and TRBJ1-1; unclear D gene. Germline V gene lookup returns CDR1 SGDLS and CDR2 YYNGEE. CDR3 length: 13 residues. V lost 4 bases and J lost 4, with 11 bases in between. Together with reference TRBV9 and TRBJ1-1, the CDR3 gives the full variable domain: DSGVTQTPKHLITATGQRVTLRCSPRSGDLSVYWYQQSLDQGLQFLIQYYNGEERAKGNILERFSAQQFPDLHSELNLSSLELGDSALYFCASSQGGSTEAFFGQGTRLTVV.

By sample fraction, this clonotype is medium-sized. The chain links TRBV28 to TRBJ2-7; the match to TRBD2 covers 10 bases. The V gene's germline CDR1 is MDHEN and CDR2 SYDVKM. The CDR3 totals 14 residues. The V segment lost 9 bases and the J segment 6 bases; nucleotides outside the gene matches: 11. CDR3 in DNA: TGTGCCAGTCATAGGGGTAGCGGGAGGCGCGAGCAGTACTTC. Translated: CASHRGSGRREQYF. Full variable domain (rest looked up from reference TRBV28 and TRBJ2-7): DVKVTQSSRYLVKRTGEKVFLECVQDMDHENMFWYRQDPGLGLRLIYFSYDVKMKEKGDIPEGYSVSREKKERFSLILESASTNQTSMYLCASHRGSGRREQYFGPGTRLTVT.

There are many counts of this clonotype. Since a much larger clone is just one base distant, this may be a read error. This sequence joins TRBV3-1 and TRBJ1-2, with D maybe TRBD1 (5 bases). The CDR3 sequence is 17 residues long. Germline CDR1 LGHDT, CDR2 YNNKEL (reference sequence). The CDR3 spells CASSQGTPGRTNYGYNF. CDR3 DNA sequence: TGTGCCAGCAGCCAAGGAACACCGGGACGGACTAACTATGGCTACAACTTC.

This clonotype was found many times. This chain connects TRBV12-3 or TRBV12-4 to TRBJ1-2; D remains ambiguous. V was pared by 5 bases and J by 7 bases, with 8 bases between. The CDR3 has 11 residues. Written as DNA, the CDR3 is TGTGCCAGCAGTAACATAGCTGGCTACACCTTC. Translating gives CASSNIAGYTF.

This clonotype has at least ten counts. The J gene is TRBJ1-1, the V gene TRBV10-3, with 7 bases fitting TRBD1. The length of the CDR3 is 14 residues. V was pared by 2 bases and J by 0 bases, with 0 bases of the junction left unmatched. Germline-derived CDR1 and CDR2 are ENHRY and SYGVKD. The CDR3 loop reads CAISETGVNTEAFF. CDR3 coding DNA: TGTGCCATCAGTGAGACAGGGGTGAACACTGAAGCTTTCTTT.

This clonotype has at least ten counts. The V call is TRBV6-6, the J call TRBJ2-7; TRBD1 is a possible D gene (7 bases). Germline CDR1 is MNHNY and CDR2 is SVGAGI (reference sequence). Trimming cost V 6 bases and J 3 bases, with 15 bases left between them. The CDR3 consists of 14 residues. CDR3 in DNA: TGTGCCAGCAGGAAAACAGGGGAGGTCTACGAGCAGTACTTC. This translates into CASRKTGEVYEQYF.